This TCR beta chain was observed in a study of cytomegalovirus exposure and HLA in healthy donors. The primer mix had 60 Vbeta and 13 Jbeta primers. Source study methods: In a later analysis, of roughly 83 million unique beta chains, roughly 9.9 million appeared in at least two donors. The protocol was immunoSEQ multiplex PCR, while the TCRdb copy is restricted to in-frame clones and leaves out a portion. The D gene and trimming were derived from the DNA, and the V and J assignments and clone size from that table. Of about 88,000 clones in the sample, nearly 70% were seen once. Broader study findings: TCR beta sequences numbering around 15,000 were associated with HLA alleles at 0.05 false discovery rate in a later analysis.

The junction had 5 bases not matched to a gene; V was cut back by 7 bases and J by 3 bases. The CDR3 sequence is 14 residues long. Per germline, CDR1 MNHEY and CDR2 SVGAGI. For this clone: Its antigen is not identified.

This chain joins TRBV6-5 and TRBJ2-7; TRBD2 agrees at 11 bases. Sample: PBMCs. The sequence was collected from a man between 45 and 60 years old in good health and CMV-seronegative. CDR3 in amino acids: CASNPGTSGYEQYF. The CDR3 bases are TGTGCCAGCAACCCAGGGACTAGCGGCTACGAGCAGTACTTC.